The clone carrying this TCR beta chain appeared a few times. This specimen comes from a study of blood T cells in healthy people across ages. Study overall: Template switching caught about one barcoded beta molecule for each two T cells.

Germline V gives CDR1 SGHRS, CDR2 YFSETQ. The CDR3 runs 14 residues. Trimming took off 0 bases at V and 2 bases at J, with 8 bases between the two ends. The second PCR ran roughly 7 to 12 cycles with a sample-barcoded 5' primer and J-beta primers. TCRdb re-called the 5' RACE reads with MiXCR, one entry per CDR3 protein. The table has 760,000 or so distinct CDR3 sequences, 20% to 25% seen once. These records were also assigned to another study, of T cells of mothers and their children. This second study notes: Related mother-child pairs shared slightly more overlap than unrelated pairs, but the difference was non-significant.

The sequencing input was blood. This chain connects TRBV5-1 to TRBJ1-2, with unresolved D. This clonotype originated in a boy aged 10-17 years in good health. For the CDR3, the DNA is TGCGCCAGCAGCTTGGACAGCCAGAACTATGGCTACACCTTC. Its translation: CASSLDSQNYGYTF.